The rows below give T cell receptor beta chains drawn from one sample of a study of control samples from healthy donors and cancer patients. The repertoire was sequenced with immunoSEQ multiplex PCR; TCRdb's copy has only in-frame clones and lacks some. The data contain approximately 100,000 clones, roughly 92% of them singletons. Sequencing input: blood. These TCRs come from a human donor in good health. The donor label of this sample is uncertain. Both conserved end residues are part of each CDR3.

v_gene: TRBV6-5
j_gene: TRBJ2-3
CDR3aa: CASSYTTASTDTQYF

v_gene: TRBV6-5
j_gene: TRBJ2-2
CDR3aa: CASRAGQATGELFF

v_gene: TRBV6-1
j_gene: TRBJ2-2
CDR3aa: CASSEKVTGDTGELFF

v_gene: TRBV6-6
j_gene: TRBJ1-5
CDR3aa: CASSYSTGEDQPQHF

v_gene: TRBV4-1
j_gene: TRBJ1-1
CDR3aa: CASSPRESMNTEAFF

v_gene: TRBV24-1
j_gene: TRBJ2-5
CDR3aa: CATSKHSAETQYF

v_gene: TRBV6-1
j_gene: TRBJ1-3
CDR3aa: CASSEDRYSGNTIYF

v_gene: TRBV7-8
j_gene: TRBJ1-1
CDR3aa: CASSLDGTVNTEAFF

v_gene: TRBV7-6
j_gene: TRBJ2-5
CDR3aa: CASREGAETQYF

v_gene: TRBV2
j_gene: TRBJ1-3
CDR3aa: CASRAGVEGNTIYF

v_gene: TRBV28
j_gene: TRBJ1-2
CDR3aa: CASSLGGGRGGYTF

v_gene: TRBV3-1/TRBV3-2
j_gene: TRBJ2-1
CDR3aa: CASSQEWDRGLGNEQFF

v_gene: TRBV3-1/TRBV3-2
j_gene: TRBJ2-6
CDR3aa: CASSLAGSGANVLTF

v_gene: TRBV3-1/TRBV3-2
j_gene: TRBJ2-1
CDR3aa: CASSRTGTDFYNEQFF

v_gene: TRBV15
j_gene: TRBJ1-2
CDR3aa: CATSRGVTVDGYTF

v_gene: TRBV30
j_gene: TRBJ1-1
CDR3aa: CAWNRQNTEAFF

v_gene: TRBV2
j_gene: TRBJ1-2
CDR3aa: CASSEGTNYGYTF

v_gene: TRBV6-2/TRBV6-3
j_gene: TRBJ2-7
CDR3aa: CASSSTTAGPREYF

v_gene: TRBV7-2
j_gene: TRBJ1-4
CDR3aa: CASSLAGVNEKLFF

v_gene: TRBV30
j_gene: TRBJ1-1
CDR3aa: CAWSPHGEEAFF

v_gene: TRBV10-3
j_gene: TRBJ1-2
CDR3aa: CAIRGGQPTHGYTF

v_gene: TRBV6-1
j_gene: TRBJ1-2
CDR3aa: CASSEPDGNYGYTF

v_gene: TRBV7-3
j_gene: TRBJ2-1
CDR3aa: CASSLGAARVSSYNEQFF

v_gene: TRBV6-5
j_gene: TRBJ2-1
CDR3aa: CARDGAGELGQFF

v_gene: TRBV6-1
j_gene: TRBJ1-1
CDR3aa: CASSPSLGGTTEAFF

v_gene: TRBV2
j_gene: TRBJ1-1
CDR3aa: CASKQTSTEAFF

v_gene: TRBV5-4
j_gene: TRBJ2-2
CDR3aa: CASSLRTSNTGELFF

v_gene: TRBV19
j_gene: TRBJ2-2
CDR3aa: CASSNRGPGTGELFF

v_gene: TRBV3-1/TRBV3-2
j_gene: TRBJ1-6
CDR3aa: CASSQDLIRSSSYNSPLHF

v_gene: TRBV2
j_gene: TRBJ2-7
CDR3aa: CASSSTGTIYEQYF